This is a list of T cell receptor beta chains from one sample in a study of neurological immune-mediated disorders. Each CDR3 protein is one row after TCRdb ran MiXCR on the 5' RACE reads. The sample consists of about 57,000 distinct CDR3 sequences, around 11% of them appearing once. Material: PBMCs. Receptors were obtained from a male donor with HTLV-1-associated myelopathy (HAM/TSP). CDR3s include the opening cysteine and the closing phenylalanine or tryptophan. A D gene is named only where the DNA matches it firmly. For some rows the clone size is stated as once, few or many, or as a class when expanded; others skip it.

abundance: many
j_gene: TRBJ2-5
d_gene: NA
v_gene: TRBV6-2/TRBV6-3
CDR3aa: CASTPSRNQETQYF
CDR3nt: TGTGCCAGCACCCCTTCGAGGAACCAAGAGACCCAGTACTTC

abundance: many
j_gene: TRBJ2-1
d_gene: NA
v_gene: TRBV20-1
CDR3aa: CSASGAAHNEQFF
CDR3nt: TGCAGTGCTAGCGGGGCCGCTCACAATGAGCAGTTCTTC

abundance: NA
j_gene: TRBJ2-5
d_gene: NA
v_gene: TRBV5-6
CDR3aa: CASSFTRGRYQVTQYF
CDR3nt: TGTGCCAGCAGCTTCACTAGAGGGAGATACCAAGTGACCCAGTACTTC

abundance: NA
j_gene: TRBJ2-1
d_gene: NA
v_gene: TRBV28
CDR3aa: CASSLFGRGRGLTKNNEQFF
CDR3nt: TGTGCCAGCAGTTTATTCGGAAGGGGCCGCGGGCTGACCAAGAACAATGAGCAGTTCTTC

abundance: many
j_gene: TRBJ1-4
d_gene: TRBD1
v_gene: TRBV20-1
CDR3aa: CSAGQGAFNEKLFF
CDR3nt: TGCAGTGCTGGACAGGGGGCCTTTAATGAAAAACTGTTTTTT

abundance: many
j_gene: TRBJ2-4
d_gene: NA
v_gene: TRBV7-2
CDR3aa: CASSLARGDIQYF
CDR3nt: TGTGCCAGCAGCTTAGCCAGGGGTGACATTCAGTACTTC

abundance: many
j_gene: TRBJ1-4
d_gene: NA
v_gene: TRBV20-1
CDR3aa: CSARDFAVRGFEKLFF
CDR3nt: TGCAGTGCTAGAGATTTTGCGGTCAGGGGATTCGAAAAACTGTTTTTT

abundance: many
j_gene: TRBJ1-1
d_gene: TRBD1
v_gene: TRBV7-9
CDR3aa: CASSLQGDTEAFF
CDR3nt: TGTGCCAGCAGCTTACAGGGGGACACTGAAGCTTTCTTT

abundance: few
j_gene: TRBJ1-5
d_gene: NA
v_gene: TRBV7-2
CDR3aa: CASSLEYGEPQHF
CDR3nt: TGTGCCAGCAGCTTAGAGTATGGGGAGCCCCAGCATTTT

abundance: many
j_gene: TRBJ2-3
d_gene: NA
v_gene: TRBV11-3
CDR3aa: CASSLGGGPSTDTQYF
CDR3nt: TGTGCCAGCAGCTTGGGCGGGGGCCCTAGCACAGATACGCAGTATTTT

abundance: NA
j_gene: TRBJ1-2
d_gene: NA
v_gene: TRBV18
CDR3aa: CASSPTAGDGYTF
CDR3nt: TGTGCCAGCTCACCCACGGCCGGGGACGGCTACACCTTC

abundance: many
j_gene: TRBJ2-1
d_gene: TRBD2
v_gene: TRBV7-6
CDR3aa: CASSSGTSGGFNNEQFF
CDR3nt: TGTGCCAGCAGCTCTGGGACTAGCGGGGGGTTCAACAATGAGCAGTTCTTC

abundance: many
j_gene: TRBJ2-5
d_gene: TRBD1
v_gene: TRBV5-1
CDR3aa: CASSSQGARETQYF
CDR3nt: TGCGCCAGCAGCTCTCAGGGGGCGCGGGAGACCCAGTACTTC